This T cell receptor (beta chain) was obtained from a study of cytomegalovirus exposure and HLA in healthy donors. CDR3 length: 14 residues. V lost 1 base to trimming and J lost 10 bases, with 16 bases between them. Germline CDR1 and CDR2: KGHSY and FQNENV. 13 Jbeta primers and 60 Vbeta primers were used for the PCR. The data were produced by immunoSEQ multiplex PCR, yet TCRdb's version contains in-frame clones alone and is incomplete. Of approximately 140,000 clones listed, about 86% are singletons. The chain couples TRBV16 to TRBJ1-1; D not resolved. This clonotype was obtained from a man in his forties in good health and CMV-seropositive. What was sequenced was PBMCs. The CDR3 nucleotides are TGTGCCAGCAGCCAATTAGGAGGGCGAGGAGGAGCTTTCTTT. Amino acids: CASSQLGGRGGAFF.